The entry below describes one TCR beta chain. Extracted RNA was reverse transcribed, and the resulting cDNA served as sequencing template. Profiled with immunoSEQ multiplex PCR; TCRdb holds only in-frame clones, not every one. The table includes around 140,000 clones, 87% detected once. The data were taken from a study of CD8+ T cells in alopecia areata. The V end was cut by 5 bases, the J end by 5 bases, with 12 bases between. The length of the CDR3 is 13 residues. CDR1 and CDR2 from the germline V gene are SGHVS and FQNEAQ. This specimen was CD8+ T cells sorted from blood, taken at week 0. The source of this sequence is a human donor with alopecia areata. The chain carries TRBV7-8 and TRBJ2-5; D is unclear. The CDR3 region is CASSQSGVETQYF. The CDR3 DNA sequence: TGTGCCAGCAGCCAAAGTGGGGTTGAGACCCAGTACTTC.